The source of this TCR beta chain is a study of response to subunit inactivated influenza vaccine. Notes on the study in general: The authors suggested that every seasonal influenza vaccination recruits few new T cells.

Each CDR3 protein is one row after TCRdb ran MiXCR on the RT-PCR reads. The sample yields 500,000 to 650,000 distinct CDR3 sequences, 7.6% seen once. This clonotype was seen repeatedly, ten times or more. Antigen: not known. V was clipped by 5 bases and J by 7 bases, with 10 bases between them. CDR3 size: 12 residues. The clonotype originates from a man aged 45 to 75 who received an inactivated influenza vaccine. The sequencing here drew on PBMCs from blood, taken roughly 24 months after vaccination. This rearrangement joins TRBV12-3 or TRBV12-4 to TRBJ2-3, with D unresolved. CDR3 nucleotide sequence: TGTGCCAGCAGTCCGACCGTATATACGCAGTATTTT. It encodes CASSPTVYTQYF.